Listed below are T cell receptor beta chains from one sample, sequenced in a study of blood T cell repertoires in COVID-19. Repertoires were generated with immunoSEQ multiplex PCR, while TCRdb's copy carries only in-frame clones and drops some. The table shows about 270,000 clones, with approximately 90% occurring only once. Sequences were obtained from PBMCs or T cells enriched from blood (not recorded which). All receptors derive from a man between 40 and 49 years old who had been exposed to COVID-19. The CDR3 runs from the conserved cysteine through the conserved F or W. Fields, in order: D gene, J gene, clone size, V gene, CDR3 DNA, CDR3 protein. The D gene is left open where the match is weak. Expanded clones get a size class; other rows say once, few or many, or leave the size out.

>TRBD1|TRBJ1-6|once|TRBV27
TGTGCCAGCAGTTCCCAAATAACTGACCGGGACAGAAATAATTCACCCCTCCACTTT
CASSSQITDRDRNNSPLHF
>.|TRBJ2-2|.|TRBV6-7
TGTGCCAGCAGTGGACAGCGAAGAAACCGCTTTCGAACGAACACCGGGGAGCTGTTTTTT
CASSGQRRNRFRTNTGELFF
>TRBD1|TRBJ1-2|.|TRBV10-3
TGTGCCATCAGAGCCGGACAGGGGGCGCCTAACTATGGCTACACCTTC
CAIRAGQGAPNYGYTF
>.|TRBJ2-3|.|TRBV19
TGTGCCAGTAAAACAGGGGACTCCACAGATACGCAGTATTTT
CASKTGDSTDTQYF
>.|TRBJ2-5|once|TRBV3-1/TRBV3-2
TGTGCCAGCAGCCATGGATTCCGGAGGGTTCAAGAGACCCAGTACTTC
CASSHGFRRVQETQYF
>.|TRBJ2-7|.|TRBV5-4
TGTGCCAGCAGCGATGGACAGAAAAGGTACGAGCAGTACTTC
CASSDGQKRYEQYF
>TRBD1|TRBJ2-7|.|TRBV12-3/TRBV12-4
TGTGCCAGCAGTGAGGGACAGACCTACGAGCAGTACTTC
CASSEGQTYEQYF
>TRBD1|TRBJ2-5|.|TRBV6-5
TGTGCCAGCAGTTACCGGGACAGGGCTCAAGAGACCCAGTACTTC
CASSYRDRAQETQYF
>TRBD2|TRBJ2-1|.|TRBV5-1
TGCGCCAGCAGCTCACAGACAGGACTAGCGGGATACAATGAGCAGTTCTTC
CASSSQTGLAGYNEQFF
>.|TRBJ2-5|.|TRBV4-2
TGTGCCAGCAGCCAAGATCCCACAGGGTCGGGCCAAGAGACCCAGTACTTC
CASSQDPTGSGQETQYF
>TRBD1|TRBJ1-1|.|TRBV11-1
TGTGCCAGCAGCCGGGACAGTTACGGCGCTTTCTTT
CASSRDSYGAFF
>TRBD2|TRBJ2-3|.|TRBV4-2
TGTGCCAGCAGCCAATTACTTCAGGCGGGAGCCTCGGGAGATACGCAGTATTTT
CASSQLLQAGASGDTQYF
>TRBD2|TRBJ2-1|.|TRBV28
TGTGCCAGCAGTCTGGGGGGGAGCTATAACAATGAGCAGTTCTTC
CASSLGGSYNNEQFF
>TRBD2|TRBJ2-7|once|TRBV12-3/TRBV12-4
TGTGCCAGCAGGGATAGCGGGAGTTACGAGCAGTACTTC
CASRDSGSYEQYF
>.|TRBJ1-1|.|TRBV11-3
TGTGCCAGCAGCTTAGATCGGGGGGAGGCTTTCTTT
CASSLDRGEAFF
>.|TRBJ1-4|.|TRBV28
TGTGCCAGCAGTCTTTCTAATGAAAAACTGTTTTTT
CASSLSNEKLFF
>TRBD1|TRBJ2-5|.|TRBV28
TGTGCCAGCAGTTTTCCGGGACAGCAAGAGACCCAGTACTTC
CASSFPGQQETQYF
>TRBD1|TRBJ1-6|.|TRBV4-2
TGTGCCAGCAGCCAGGAACAGGGGATGTCCGCTTCACCCCTCCACTTT
CASSQEQGMSASPLHF
>.|TRBJ1-2|.|TRBV7-2
TGTGCCAGCAGCCTCGACGGGGGGGTTGGGTATGGCTACACCTTC
CASSLDGGVGYGYTF
>TRBD2|TRBJ2-3|.|TRBV4-3
TGCGCCAGCAGCCAAGAACCGACGGGGGGGAGCACAGATACGCAGTATTTT
CASSQEPTGGSTDTQYF
>.|TRBJ1-4|.|TRBV3-1/TRBV3-2
TGTGCCAGCAGCCAGGCGGGTGAAAAACTGTTTTTT
CASSQAGEKLFF
>.|TRBJ1-2|.|TRBV18
TGTGCCAGCTCAACGCAGGGTAGAGCTAACTATGGCTACACCTTC
CASSTQGRANYGYTF
>TRBD1|TRBJ1-1|.|TRBV18
TGTGCCAGCTCCGGACAGGGGGCACTCGGGGGTGAAGCTTTCTTT
CASSGQGALGGEAFF
>TRBD1|TRBJ2-5|once|TRBV5-1
TGCGCCAGCAGCTACAAGCCGACAGGGTCCGGAGAGACCCAGTACTTC
CASSYKPTGSGETQYF
>.|TRBJ1-1|.|TRBV30
TGTGCCTGGAGTGTCCCATTATCGGGCACTGAAGCTTTCTTT
CAWSVPLSGTEAFF
>.|TRBJ1-6|.|TRBV19
TGTGCCAGTCGGCAGGGGAATTCACCCCTCCACTTT
CASRQGNSPLHF
>.|TRBJ1-1|.|TRBV29-1
TGCAGCGTTGCGGGGTTTCCTGAAGCTTTCTTT
CSVAGFPEAFF
>TRBD1|TRBJ2-3|.|TRBV7-7
TGTGCCAGCAGCCTGGGACAGGGGAACACAGATACGCAGTATTTT
CASSLGQGNTDTQYF
>TRBD1|TRBJ1-4|.|TRBV19
TGTGCCAGTAGTTCCCGGACAGGGGGCCATGCAACTAATGAAAAACTGTTTTTT
CASSSRTGGHATNEKLFF
>.|TRBJ2-7|.|TRBV3-1/TRBV3-2
TGTGCCAGCAGCCCAAATAGAGGAGGAACCTACGAGCAGTACTTC
CASSPNRGGTYEQYF
>.|TRBJ1-5|.|TRBV5-6
TGTGCCAGCAGCTCGCGGGGGATCAGCAATCAGCCCCAGCATTTT
CASSSRGISNQPQHF
>TRBD2|TRBJ2-1|once|TRBV5-4
TGTGCCAGCAGTTTGGAACTAGCGGGAGTTAGTGAGCAGTTCTTC
CASSLELAGVSEQFF